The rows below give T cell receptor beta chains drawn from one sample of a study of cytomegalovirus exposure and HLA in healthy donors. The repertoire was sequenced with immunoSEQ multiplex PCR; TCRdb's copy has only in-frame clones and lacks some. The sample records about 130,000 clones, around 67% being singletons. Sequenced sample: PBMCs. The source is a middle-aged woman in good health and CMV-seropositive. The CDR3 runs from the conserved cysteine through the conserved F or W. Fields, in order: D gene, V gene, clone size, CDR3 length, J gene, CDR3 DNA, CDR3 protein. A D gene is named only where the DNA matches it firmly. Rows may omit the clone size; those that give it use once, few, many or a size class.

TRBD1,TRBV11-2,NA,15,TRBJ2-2,TGTGCCAGCAGCTTAGGGCAGGGGGCAGGCGGGGAGCTGTTTTTT,CASSLGQGAGGELFF
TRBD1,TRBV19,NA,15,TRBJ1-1,TGTGCCAGTAGTCGGGACAGGGTTACCAACACTGAAGCTTTCTTT,CASSRDRVTNTEAFF
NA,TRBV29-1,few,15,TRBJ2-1,TGCAGCGTTGCGGGCGGGGCGAGCTCCTACAATGAGCAGTTCTTC,CSVAGGASSYNEQFF
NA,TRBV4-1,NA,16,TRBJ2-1,TGCGCCAGCAGCCAAGAGTGGCAGGGCTCCTACAATGAGCAGTTCTTC,CASSQEWQGSYNEQFF
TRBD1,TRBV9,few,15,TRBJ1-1,TGTGCCAGCAGCCGAACGGGACAGGGGTCGTCTGAAGCTTTCTTT,CASSRTGQGSSEAFF
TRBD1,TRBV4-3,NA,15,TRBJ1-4,TGCGCCAGCAGCCAAACACAGGGGACGGCTGAAAAACTGTTTTTT,CASSQTQGTAEKLFF
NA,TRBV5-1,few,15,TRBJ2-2,TGCGCCAGCAGCCCAGGGGTAACTCGCGCCGGGGAGCTGTTTTTT,CASSPGVTRAGELFF
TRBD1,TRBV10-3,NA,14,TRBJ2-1,TGTGCCACCGGGACAGGAGGCTCCTACAATGAGCAGTTCTTC,CATGTGGSYNEQFF
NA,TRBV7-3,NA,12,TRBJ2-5,TGTGCCAGCAGCTCCGAGAGGGAGACCCAGTACTTC,CASSSERETQYF
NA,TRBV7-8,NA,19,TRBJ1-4,TGTGCCAGCAGCACTAGTCGAGGTTTGACAGGCTCAACTAATGAAAAACTGTTTTTT,CASSTSRGLTGSTNEKLFF
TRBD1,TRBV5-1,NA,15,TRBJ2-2,TGCGCCAGCAGCTTGCTGGGACAGGGTTTCGGGGAGCTGTTTTTT,CASSLLGQGFGELFF
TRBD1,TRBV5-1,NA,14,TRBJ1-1,TGCGCCAGCAGCTCCGGGACAGGGGGCACTGAAGCTTTCTTT,CASSSGTGGTEAFF
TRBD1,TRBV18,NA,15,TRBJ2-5,TGTGCCAGCTCCCTGGGACAGGACCCAGCAGAGACCCAGTACTTC,CASSLGQDPAETQYF
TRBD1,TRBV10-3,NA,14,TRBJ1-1,TGTGCCATCAGCGCGGGACAGATGAACACTGAAGCTTTCTTT,CAISAGQMNTEAFF
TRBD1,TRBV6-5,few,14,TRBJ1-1,TGTGCCAGCAGTACCGGACAGGCGGGTACTGAAGCTTTCTTT,CASSTGQAGTEAFF
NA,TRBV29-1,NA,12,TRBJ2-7,TGCAGCGGGCGGACTAACGACTACGAGCAGTACTTC,CSGRTNDYEQYF